The present entry profiles one TCR beta chain with its context. This sample was taken from a study of blood T cell repertoires in COVID-19. Original processing notes: Estimation of nucleated cell counts relied on the amplification of reference gene primers. Generated by immunoSEQ multiplex PCR, the TCRdb table keeps only in-frame clones and is missing some. V and J calls and clone size come straight from that table; D and trimming were deduced from the DNA. The table records some 250,000 clones, around 93% of them present only once. Trimming removed 7 bases from V and 6 bases from J, with 13 bases in between. CDR3 size: 13 residues. The germline V gene has CDR1 ENHRY and CDR2 SYGVKD.

Material: PBMCs or T cells enriched from blood (not recorded which). This chain joins TRBV10-3 and TRBJ1-5; D is possibly TRBD1 (6 bases). The sequence was obtained from a human donor in a cohort exposed to, infected with or recovered from COVID-19 (not recorded which). The donor label of this sample is uncertain. The CDR3 coding sequence is TGTGCCATCAATGGACAGAACGGTCAGCCCCAGCATTTT. Translated: CAINGQNGQPQHF.